This entry is about one T cell receptor (beta chain). Its antigen is still unknown. The data belong to a study of T cell responses to AZD1222 COVID-19 vaccine. General observations from the study: Nearly half of the spike-specific TCRs reportedly recognize variant regions that carry no mutations. Recipients of AZD1222 seropositive at baseline numbered only 6 or 7. White British ancestry dominated among donors, who included more females, and clonal diversity was possibly underestimated.

The germline gives CDR1 LNHDA, CDR2 SQIVND (reference sequence). This CDR3 spans 13 amino acids. Trimming shortened V by 9 bases and J by 4 bases, and 16 bases separated the two germline ends. Data came from immunoSEQ multiplex PCR; TCRdb stores just in-frame clones and leaves some out. The table lists 120,000 or so clones, around 80% of them singletons, with roughly 4.5% in the top ten. The material sequenced was peripheral blood, taken on day 0 of AZD1222 vaccination. The rearrangement joins TRBV19 to TRBJ2-7, with a tentative D call TRBD1 (5 bases). The source of this sequence is an adult in good health. This CDR3 reads CASAQGRAYEQYF. DNA of the CDR3: TGTGCCAGCGCGCAGGGTCGAGCTTACGAGCAGTACTTC.